A single sample is the source of the 28 T cell receptor beta chains below, sequenced in a study of persistence of HIV-infected CD4 T cells. No antigen is known for these receptors. An overlapping HIV-1 Gag peptide pool stimulated these cells at approximately 0.91 ug/peptide/mL. Sorted nonresponding memory CD4+ T cells were CD40L-negative, CD69-negative, CD45RO-high. This was the immunoSEQ version 4 assay in survey mode. The table came from immunoSEQ multiplex PCR; TCRdb's copy has only in-frame clones and leaves some out. The sample shows around 35,000 clones, roughly four fifths of them seen only once. The source was cultured CD4+ T cells from PBMCs, collected from a patient who received antiretroviral therapy. The receptor set was obtained from an adult with HIV. The donor label of this sample is uncertain.

In DNA form, the CDR3 reads TGCGCCAGCAGCTCCCGCCGGACAGGCACGAACACCGGGGAGCTGTTTTTT. Residues: CASSSRRTGTNTGELFF. J is TRBJ2-2 and V is TRBV5-1; 7 nucleotides match TRBD1. The CDR3 sequence is 17 residues long. V shed 3 bases and J 0 bases; nucleotides not matched to a gene: 8. Germline values: CDR1 SGHRS, CDR2 YFSETQ.

The CDR3 is CASSEGQGVQETQYF. The DNA for the CDR3 is TGTGCCAGCAGTGAAGGACAGGGAGTACAAGAGACCCAGTACTTC. The genes are TRBV6-1 and TRBJ2-5; 7 bases match TRBD1. Trimming cost V 1 base and J 2 bases; bases outside gene matches: 4. The CDR3 consists of 15 residues. Germline loops: CDR1 MNHNS, CDR2 SASEGT.

This sequence joins TRBV10-3 and TRBJ2-3; possibly TRBD1 or TRBD2 for D (6 bases each). Per germline, CDR1 ENHRY and CDR2 SYGVKD. There are 13 residues in the CDR3. The V gene lost 9 bases and the J gene lost 5 bases, with 15 bases spanning the gap. CDR3 in amino acids: CAIWGAGGDTQYF. CDR3 coding DNA: TGTGCCATTTGGGGGGCCGGGGGAGATACGCAGTATTTT.

This chain links TRBV6-1 with TRBJ1-2; D is perhaps TRBD1 (6 bases). V was pared by 3 bases and J by 4 bases, with 12 bases between. This CDR3 has 14 amino acids. CDR1 and CDR2 from the germline V gene are MNHNS and SASEGT. The CDR3 loop is CASSEGQPSYGYTF. CDR3 nucleotide sequence: TGTGCCAGCAGTGAGGGACAACCCTCCTATGGCTACACCTTC.

The chain carries TRBV2 and TRBJ1-6, with D unclear. Trimming left V 6 bases short and J 7 bases short, with 16 bases between. The CDR3 is made up of 15 amino acids. CDR1 is SNHLY, CDR2 FYNNEI, per germline. The CDR3 is CASSRTDSRNSPLHF. In DNA form, the CDR3 reads TGTGCCAGCAGCAGAACGGATTCCAGAAATTCACCCCTCCACTTT.

The V and J genes are TRBV12-5 and TRBJ1-4; tentative D call: TRBD1 (5 bases). V lost 6 bases to trimming and J lost 6 bases, with 14 bases between them. This CDR3 spans 14 amino acids. The germline gives CDR1 LGHNT, CDR2 FRNRAP. CDR3 protein: CASGPSGTYEKLFF. The DNA for the CDR3 is TGTGCTAGTGGCCCCTCCGGGACCTATGAAAAACTGTTTTTT.

This clone has more than one count but fewer than ten. The CDR3 spells CASSWGRDSNQPQHF. The CDR3 bases are TGTGCCAGCAGCTGGGGGAGGGATAGCAATCAGCCCCAGCATTTT. The chain recombines TRBV5-8 with TRBJ1-5, with a possible D match to TRBD1 (5 bases). V gave up 3 bases and J gave up 0 bases, with 10 bases separating them. Looked up from germline, CDR1 is SGHTS and CDR2 is YDEGEE. CDR3 length: 15 amino acids.

This chain connects TRBV14 to TRBJ2-5, with D possibly TRBD1 on 5 matching bases. The CDR3 totals 15 residues. Germline CDR1 reads SGHDN; CDR2 reads FVKESK. Trimming took off 5 bases at V and 2 bases at J, with 15 bases between the two ends. The CDR3 region is CASSWITGVQETQYF. Written as DNA, the CDR3 is TGTGCCAGCAGCTGGATAACAGGAGTACAAGAGACCCAGTACTTC.

This chain connects TRBV14 to TRBJ2-3; possibly TRBD2 for D (7 bases). Germline values: CDR1 SGHDN, CDR2 FVKESK. V lost 4 bases and J lost 0, with 17 bases in between. The CDR3 contains 17 residues. The CDR3 loop reads CASSPTPGGLSTDTQYF. For the CDR3, the DNA is TGTGCCAGCAGCCCCACGCCCGGGGGGCTGAGCACAGATACGCAGTATTTT.

This rearrangement joins TRBV5-5 to TRBJ2-4; D gene ambiguous. The CDR3 contains 15 residues. Germline V lookup: CDR1 SGHKS, CDR2 YYEKEE (reference sequence). V lost 0 bases and J 3 bases, leaving 10 bases between the germline ends. The CDR3 nucleotides are TGTGCCAGCAGCTTGGGTCGGGCATTCAAAAACATTCAGTACTTC. This encodes CASSLGRAFKNIQYF.

The rearrangement links TRBV6-5 to TRBJ1-3; D remains ambiguous. CDR3 length: 15 residues. Trimming left V 2 bases short and J 3 bases short, with 11 bases between. Per the germline V gene, CDR1 is MNHEY and CDR2 is SVGAGI. The CDR3 coding sequence is TGTGCCAGCAGTTACGTCGCAGGAGTTGGAAACACCATATATTTT. This translates into CASSYVAGVGNTIYF.

The chain couples TRBV5-6 to TRBJ2-3; 9 bases agree with TRBD2. V dropped 2 bases and J dropped 7; count of bases not matched to a gene: 8. The CDR3 covers 15 residues. Germline-derived CDR1 and CDR2 are SGHDT and YYEEEE. The CDR3 reads CASSFLAGGINTQYF. CDR3 nucleotide sequence: TGTGCCAGCAGCTTTTTGGCGGGGGGGATAAATACGCAGTATTTT.

CDR3 sequence (DNA): TGCAGCGTTTTAGGGGGTTATGGCTACACCTTC. It translates to CSVLGGYGYTF. This chain joins TRBV29-1 and TRBJ1-2, with TRBD1 as a possible D gene (6 bases). The germline V and J ends were trimmed by 5 bases and 5 bases, with 9 bases remaining between them. Germline CDR1 is SQVTM and CDR2 is ANQGSEA. The CDR3 has 11 residues.

The V call is TRBV24-1, the J call TRBJ1-3, with a tentative D call TRBD1 (5 bases). In germline, CDR1 is KGHDR, CDR2 SFDVKD. V lost 10 bases, J lost 1 base, and 22 bases lay in between. This CDR3 has 17 residues. As DNA, the CDR3 is TGTGCCACTTCGTCTGCGGGGAGAGGGGATTCTGGAAACACCATATATTTT. This sequence encodes CATSSAGRGDSGNTIYF.

V is TRBV12-3 or TRBV12-4 and J is TRBJ1-2, with TRBD1 matching 8 bases. V trimming: 5 bases; J trimming: 2 bases; junction bases outside the gene matches: 1. The CDR3 consists of 13 residues. The CDR3 sequence: CASSDRGNYGYTF. CDR3 DNA: TGTGCCAGCAGTGACAGGGGAAACTATGGCTACACCTTC.

The chain is built from TRBV2 and TRBJ1-4; 9 bases fit TRBD1. Germline V gene lookup returns CDR1 SNHLY and CDR2 FYNNEI. This CDR3 contains 14 residues. V lost 6 bases to trimming and J lost 8 bases; unmatched junction nucleotides: 7. The CDR3 protein is CASRPDRGNEKLFF. CDR3 nucleotides: TGTGCCAGCAGGCCGGACAGGGGTAACGAAAAACTGTTTTTT.

As DNA, the CDR3 is TGTGCCAGCAGTGTACAGAGTGCCGACACTGAAGCTTTCTTT. It is translated as CASSVQSADTEAFF. The V gene is TRBV25-1, the J gene TRBJ1-1; D uncertain. There are 14 residues in the CDR3. Germline assignment: CDR1 MGHDK and CDR2 SYGVNS. Trimming removed 4 bases at V and 3 bases at J, with 12 bases between.

This clone occurred once. The chain joins TRBV20-1 to TRBJ2-7; TRBD2 aligns across 12 bases. The germline CDR1 and CDR2 sequences are DFQATT and SNEGSKA (reference sequence). The CDR3 extends over 11 amino acids. CDR3 nucleotides: TGCAGCCTAGCGGGGGGGCCCGAGCAGTACTTC. Translating it yields CSLAGGPEQYF.

CDR3 in DNA: TGTGCCAGCAGTTACTCGCCGGTTGGAAACACCATATATTTT. It translates to CASSYSPVGNTIYF. The rearrangement links TRBV6-5 to TRBJ1-3; no clear D. The CDR3 sequence is 14 residues long. V was clipped by 0 bases and J by 3 bases, with 6 bases between them. Germline V gene lookup returns CDR1 MNHEY and CDR2 SVGAGI.

V usage is TRBV7-8 and J usage is TRBJ2-7; tentative D call: TRBD2 (5 bases). Germline V gene sequence: CDR1 SGHVS, CDR2 FQNEAQ. The CDR3 is 17 amino acids. Trimming removed 1 base from V and 6 bases from J, with 22 bases in between. The CDR3 DNA is TGTGCCAGCAGCTTAGATGATGGGGAGAGGTTCCTTCTCGAGCAGTACTTC. It translates to CASSLDDGERFLLEQYF.

In this sample, this clone turned up once. V and J are TRBV7-8 and TRBJ1-5; D gene unclear. Germline V gene lookup returns CDR1 SGHVS and CDR2 FQNEAQ. With 1 base removed from V and 7 bases from J, the gap between germline ends came to 8 bases. The CDR3 covers 13 residues. The CDR3 DNA is TGTGCCAGCAGCTTAGATCGGACCCAGCCCCAGCATTTT. Translation gives CASSLDRTQPQHF.

V usage is TRBV18 and J usage is TRBJ1-2; possibly TRBD1 for D (5 bases). The CDR3 has 13 residues. Looked up from germline, CDR1 is KGHSH and CDR2 is LQKENI. The ends were cut back, 4 bases at V and 6 bases at J, with 12 bases in the middle. The CDR3 loop reads CASSRGVRNGYTF. The CDR3 nucleotides read TGTGCCAGCTCACGGGGGGTAAGGAATGGCTACACCTTC.

This chain's CDR3 is CASSVRTYEQYV. CDR3 nucleotides: TGTGCCAGCAGTGTTAGGACCTACGAGCAGTACGTC. V and J are TRBV2 and TRBJ2-7; D is uncertain. Germline CDR1 reads SNHLY; CDR2 reads FYNNEI. The CDR3 spans 12 residues. The germline V and J ends were trimmed by 4 bases and 2 bases, with 6 bases remaining between them.

The gene calls are TRBV18 and TRBJ1-6; D perhaps matches TRBD1 (5 bases). Trimming removed 3 bases from V and 0 bases from J, with 12 bases in between. The V gene's germline CDR1 is KGHSH and CDR2 LQKENI. This CDR3 is 17 amino acids long. The CDR3 DNA sequence: TGTGCCAGCTCACCGACAGTTTTGAGCTCCTATAATTCACCCCTCCACTTT. Residues: CASSPTVLSSYNSPLHF.

This sequence joins TRBV5-5 and TRBJ2-2, with D unresolved. This CDR3 spans 13 amino acids. The germline V gene has CDR1 SGHKS and CDR2 YYEKEE (reference sequence). Trimming took 1 base from V and 9 from J, leaving 10 bases between them. CDR3 amino acids: CASSLSMSRELFF. CDR3 DNA sequence: TGTGCCAGCAGCTTGAGTATGTCTCGGGAGCTGTTTTTT.

The V and J genes are TRBV5-1 and TRBJ1-6; TRBD1 might be the D (5 bases). CDR3 length: 16 residues. Trimming removed 3 bases from V and 7 bases from J, with 17 bases in between. Germline V lookup: CDR1 SGHRS, CDR2 YFSETQ. The CDR3 spells CASSSEPPGGNSPLHF. Written as DNA, the CDR3 is TGCGCCAGCAGCTCAGAACCCCCGGGGGGGAATTCACCCCTCCACTTT. Filled out from reference TRBV5-1 and TRBJ1-6, the complete variable domain reads KAGVTQTPRYLIKTRGQQVTLSCSPISGHRSVSWYQQTPGQGLQFLFEYFSETQRNKGNFPGRFSGRQFSNSRSEMNVSTLELGDSALYLCASSSEPPGGNSPLHFGNGTRLTVT.

The rearrangement joins TRBV5-1 to TRBJ1-1; possible D gene TRBD1, 6 bases. V dropped 3 bases and J dropped 3 bases, with 18 bases sitting between them. Germline lookup yields CDR1 SGHRS and CDR2 YFSETQ. CDR3 length equals 16 residues. The CDR3 sequence is CASSSTSQGRHTEAFF. In nucleotides, the CDR3 is TGCGCCAGCAGCTCTACGTCTCAGGGGAGGCACACTGAAGCTTTCTTT.

The V gene is TRBV12-2, the J gene TRBJ1-5. TRBV12-2 is a pseudogene segment. The CDR3 runs 17 residues. CDR3 DNA: TGTGCAAGTCGTCTGGCTGGGATAAAAAACGGCAATCAGCCCCAGCATTTT. Its translation is CASRLAGIKNGNQPQHF.